This is a list of T cell receptor beta chains from one sample in a study of T cells expressing NK-cell markers. With the 5' RACE reads reprocessed, TCRdb shows one record per CDR3 protein and no DNA. The repertoire table contains about 370,000 distinct CDR3 sequences. Specimen: blood T cells: a sorted CD56 or NKG2C T cell subset, CD4+ or CD8+ T cells, or bulk PBMC T cells (not recorded which). Receptors originate from a woman between 45 and 65 years old in good health. The CDR3 runs from the conserved cysteine through the conserved F or W.

len: 15; v_gene: TRBV12-3/TRBV12-4; j_gene: TRBJ2-3; CDR3aa: CASSSRGTTTDTQYF
len: 20; v_gene: TRBV3-1; j_gene: TRBJ2-4; CDR3aa: CASSQEWRAGGRGTKNIQYF
len: 17; v_gene: TRBV4-2; j_gene: TRBJ2-1; CDR3aa: CASSQGHAGGSPNEQFF
len: 11; v_gene: TRBV20-1; j_gene: TRBJ1-1; CDR3aa: CSAQRTGEAFF
len: 15; v_gene: TRBV11-3; j_gene: TRBJ2-5; CDR3aa: CASSLESTFAETQYF
len: 14; v_gene: TRBV5-1; j_gene: TRBJ2-1; CDR3aa: CASSRPTGGDEQFF
len: 14; v_gene: TRBV5-1; j_gene: TRBJ1-4; CDR3aa: CASSLPATNEKLFF
len: 15; v_gene: TRBV7-2; j_gene: TRBJ2-7; CDR3aa: CASSPTRSLLNEQYF
len: 16; v_gene: TRBV27; j_gene: TRBJ2-3; CDR3aa: CASSLSDKTSTDTQYF
len: 15; v_gene: TRBV27; j_gene: TRBJ2-6; CDR3aa: CASSFRGAGANVLTF
len: 17; v_gene: TRBV28; j_gene: TRBJ2-1; CDR3aa: CASSLLASGRALNEQFF
len: 14; v_gene: TRBV6-6; j_gene: TRBJ2-7; CDR3aa: CASRDGGSIYEQYF
len: 15; v_gene: TRBV5-1; j_gene: TRBJ1-1; CDR3aa: CASSLVRGGSTEAFF
len: 14; v_gene: TRBV3-1; j_gene: TRBJ2-7; CDR3aa: CASSHIQGRGEQYF
len: 13; v_gene: TRBV20-1; j_gene: TRBJ2-1; CDR3aa: CSAGTSGRGEQFF
len: 14; v_gene: TRBV20-1; j_gene: TRBJ2-1; CDR3aa: CSASQGDRGDEQFF
len: 15; v_gene: TRBV24-1; j_gene: TRBJ2-3; CDR3aa: CATSDPTRSTDTQYF
len: 15; v_gene: TRBV27; j_gene: TRBJ2-4; CDR3aa: CASGEGGLAKNIQYF
len: 16; v_gene: TRBV4-1; j_gene: TRBJ2-1; CDR3aa: CASSQAKVGLTGWQFF
len: 16; v_gene: TRBV4-1; j_gene: TRBJ1-1; CDR3aa: CASSQGKGAENTEAFF
len: 15; v_gene: TRBV12-5; j_gene: TRBJ1-6; CDR3aa: CASGLGTGAWSPLHF
len: 17; v_gene: TRBV20-1; j_gene: TRBJ2-1; CDR3aa: CSARDRSREDFSNEQFF
len: 15; v_gene: TRBV5-5; j_gene: TRBJ2-5; CDR3aa: CASSLFSGRGETQYF
len: 13; v_gene: TRBV20-1; j_gene: TRBJ2-5; CDR3aa: CSARPSGLETQYF
len: 17; v_gene: TRBV5-4; j_gene: TRBJ2-1; CDR3aa: CASHDWAGGSLHNEQFF
len: 16; v_gene: TRBV5-1; j_gene: TRBJ2-2; CDR3aa: CASGQGSTSGTGELFF
len: 16; v_gene: TRBV12-3/TRBV12-4; j_gene: TRBJ2-5; CDR3aa: CASSLRTGVRGETQYF
len: 15; v_gene: TRBV7-9; j_gene: TRBJ2-1; CDR3aa: CASRLLAGGRNEQFF
len: 16; v_gene: TRBV5-6; j_gene: TRBJ2-7; CDR3aa: CASSWGSQGTTYEQYF
len: 13; v_gene: TRBV11-3; j_gene: TRBJ2-2; CDR3aa: CASSPDSTGELFF
len: 15; v_gene: TRBV7-2; j_gene: TRBJ1-3; CDR3aa: CASSQGPSSGNTIYF
len: 15; v_gene: TRBV19; j_gene: TRBJ2-1; CDR3aa: CASSYGTEIYNEQFF
len: 11; v_gene: TRBV7-9; j_gene: TRBJ2-1; CDR3aa: CASSQGDEQFF
len: 14; v_gene: TRBV20-1; j_gene: TRBJ2-3; CDR3aa: CSASGSGRTDTQYF
len: 13; v_gene: TRBV20-1; j_gene: TRBJ1-5; CDR3aa: CSASPPGNQPQHF
len: 14; v_gene: TRBV27; j_gene: TRBJ2-5; CDR3aa: CASSSSGLSGSQYF
len: 14; v_gene: TRBV29-1; j_gene: TRBJ2-5; CDR3aa: CSAGTGLAQETQYF
len: 15; v_gene: TRBV27; j_gene: TRBJ1-1; CDR3aa: CASKTRAGTNTEAFF
len: 12; v_gene: TRBV10-3; j_gene: TRBJ1-1; CDR3aa: CAISQNSNEAFF
len: 15; v_gene: TRBV12-3/TRBV12-4; j_gene: TRBJ2-4; CDR3aa: CASTLSSGAKNIQYF
len: 16; v_gene: TRBV4-1; j_gene: TRBJ2-7; CDR3aa: CASRQDRGRGSYEQYF
len: 14; v_gene: TRBV7-2; j_gene: TRBJ2-4; CDR3aa: CASSLHPFEGIQYF
len: 15; v_gene: TRBV20-1; j_gene: TRBJ2-1; CDR3aa: CSVSSGLALDNEQFF
len: 15; v_gene: TRBV5-1; j_gene: TRBJ2-2; CDR3aa: CASSPGTFNTGELFF
len: 19; v_gene: TRBV12-3/TRBV12-4; j_gene: TRBJ2-5; CDR3aa: CASSPRRGHRPTGEETQYF
len: 16; v_gene: TRBV5-1; j_gene: TRBJ1-3; CDR3aa: CASSINPQGSGNTIYF